This TCR beta chain was documented in a study of T cells in Graves' hyperthyroidism and ophthalmopathy. Template material for amplifying TCR beta CDR3 regions consisted of RNA transcripts. The study used the HTBI primer set for a first-round RT-PCR of the TCR CDR3. In TCRdb, the multiplex PCR reads were re-called with MiXCR into one record per CDR3 protein. The table lists some 490,000 distinct CDR3 sequences, 16% of them singletons. The sample was blood. This TCR was sampled from a woman younger than 45 with Graves' ophthalmopathy.

CDR3 sequence (DNA): TGCAGTGCCTCGACTAGCGGGACCTACGAGCAGTACTTC. Translating gives CSASTSGTYEQYF. The chain joins TRBV20-1 to TRBJ2-7; 11 nucleotides line up with TRBD2. The V gene's germline CDR1 is DFQATT and CDR2 SNEGSKA (reference sequence). The junction had 3 bases not matched to a gene; V was cut back by 6 bases and J by 2 bases. This CDR3 has 13 residues.